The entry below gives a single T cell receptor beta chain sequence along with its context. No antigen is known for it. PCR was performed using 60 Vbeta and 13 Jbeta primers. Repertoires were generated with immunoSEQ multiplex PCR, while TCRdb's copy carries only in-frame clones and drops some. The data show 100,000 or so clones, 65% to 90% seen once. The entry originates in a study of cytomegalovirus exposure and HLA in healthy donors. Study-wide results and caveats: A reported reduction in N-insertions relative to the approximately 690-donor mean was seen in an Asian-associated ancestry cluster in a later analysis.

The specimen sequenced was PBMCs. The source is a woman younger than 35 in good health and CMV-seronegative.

CDR3 nucleotides: TGTGCCAGCAGCCTCGGACAGATCGGAAACACCATATATTTT. Its protein product is CASSLGQIGNTIYF. This chain connects TRBV28 to TRBJ1-3; a possible D gene is TRBD1 (6 bases). The germline V and J ends were trimmed by 6 bases and 4 bases, with 13 bases remaining between them. The germline gives CDR1 MDHEN, CDR2 SYDVKM. The CDR3 is made up of 14 amino acids.